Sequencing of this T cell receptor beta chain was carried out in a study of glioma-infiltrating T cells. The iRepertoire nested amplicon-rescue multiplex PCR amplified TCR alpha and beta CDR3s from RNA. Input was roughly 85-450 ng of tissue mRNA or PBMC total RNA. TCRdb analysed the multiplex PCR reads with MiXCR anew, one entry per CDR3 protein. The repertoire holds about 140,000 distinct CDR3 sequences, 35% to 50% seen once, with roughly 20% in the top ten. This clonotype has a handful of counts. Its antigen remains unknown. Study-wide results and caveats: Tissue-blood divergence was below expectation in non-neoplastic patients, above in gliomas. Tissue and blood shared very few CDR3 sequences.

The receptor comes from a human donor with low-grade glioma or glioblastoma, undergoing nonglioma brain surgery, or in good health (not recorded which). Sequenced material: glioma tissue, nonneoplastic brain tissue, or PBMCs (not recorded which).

The CDR3 DNA is TGTGCCACCTCTTCCGGGACGAATAGCAATCAGCCCCAGCATTTT. It codes for CATSSGTNSNQPQHF. The chain employs TRBV10-3 and TRBJ1-5; a weak D match, TRBD1 (5 bases). The CDR3 has 15 amino acids. V gave up 10 bases and J gave up 0 bases, with 16 bases separating them. Germline CDR1 and CDR2: ENHRY and SYGVKD.